This T cell receptor beta chain was sequenced during a study of Graves' ophthalmopathy and Graves' hyperthyroidism. Study-level results: Blood also contained most of the expanded thyroid clonotypes above 0.001 frequency. In separating ophthalmopathy from stable hyperthyroidism, a 13-signature model achieved about 90% sensitivity and about 80% specificity.

Uncontrolled infections, other autoimmune diseases, pregnancy or lactation barred patients from enrollment. RNA transcripts yielded amplified TCR beta CDR3 regions. RT-PCR was first run with HTBI primers, then multiplex PCR in a second round. TCRdb re-called the multiplex PCR reads with MiXCR, one entry per CDR3 protein. Here the sample spans some 170,000 distinct CDR3 sequences, around 39% being singletons. There are many counts of this clonotype. Its antigen is as yet unknown. The specimen sequenced was peripheral blood. The TCR originated in a man between 25 and 39 years old with Graves' ophthalmopathy.

CDR3 DNA: TGTGCCAGCAGGCGGAACCAGCTGGAGACCCAGTACTTC. This gives the protein CASRRNQLETQYF. The chain recombines TRBV28 with TRBJ2-5; unclear D gene. CDR1 is MDHEN and CDR2 is SYDVKM in the germline V gene. This CDR3 spans 13 amino acids. The V end lost 6 bases, the J end lost 5 bases, and 13 bases lay between the germline ends.